The text below deals with one TCR beta chain. PCR was performed using 60 Vbeta and 13 Jbeta primers. The repertoire was sequenced with immunoSEQ multiplex PCR; TCRdb's copy has only in-frame clones and lacks some. Of 150,000 to 200,000 clones listed, around 74% were seen once; the top ten hold over 2%. The germline CDR1 and CDR2 sequences are SGHRS and YFSETQ. V was cut by 1 base and J by 5 bases, with 11 bases left in between. CDR3 length: 14 amino acids. This specimen comes from a study of cytomegalovirus exposure and HLA in healthy donors. The receptor was derived from a female donor in good health and CMV-seronegative. Material: PBMCs. The chain joins TRBV5-1 to TRBJ2-3; D may be TRBD2 (6 bases). The CDR3 is CASSLNPSEDTQYF. The CDR3 region has the DNA TGCGCCAGCAGCTTGAACCCTAGCGAAGATACGCAGTATTTT. The full variable domain, completed using reference TRBV5-1 and TRBJ2-3, is KAGVTQTPRYLIKTRGQQVTLSCSPISGHRSVSWYQQTPGQGLQFLFEYFSETQRNKGNFPGRFSGRQFSNSRSEMNVSTLELGDSALYLCASSLNPSEDTQYFGPGTRLTVL.